The 20 T cell receptor beta chains given below trace back to one sample, sequenced in a study of blood T cells in healthy people across ages. Together with a sample-barcoded 5' primer, a J-beta primer mix was included in a second PCR lasting about 6 to 11 cycles. TCRdb reprocessed the 5' RACE reads with MiXCR, giving one entry per CDR3 protein. The repertoire holds 700,000 or so distinct CDR3 sequences, with around 43% as singletons. The sequenced sample consisted of blood. The receptors stem from an elderly man in good health.

Remarks on this clonotype: Sequence at one end of the junction differs from germline and may be a read error. CDR3 coding DNA: TGTGCCAGCGGTGAATATAACAGGGGGCGTTCTGGCTACACCTTC. Translating it yields CASGEYNRGRSGYTF. The chain uses TRBV2 and TRBJ1-2; 9 bases map to TRBD1. The CDR3 length is 15 residues. The germline V gene has CDR1 SNHLY and CDR2 FYNNEI. Complete variable domain (other parts from reference TRBV2 and TRBJ1-2): EPEVTQTPSHQVTQMGQEVILRCVPISNHLYFYWYRQILGQKVEFLVSFYNNEISEKSEIFDDQFSVERPDGSNFTLKIRSTKLEDSAMYFCASGEYNRGRSGYTFGSGTRLTVV.

CDR3 protein: CSATPPGAFNEQYF. For the CDR3, the DNA is TGCAGTGCCACACCTCCGGGAGCTTTTAATGAGCAGTACTTC. The genes are TRBV20-1 and TRBJ2-5; possible D gene TRBD2, 6 bases. This CDR3 is 14 amino acids long. Germline CDR1 DFQATT, CDR2 SNEGSKA (reference sequence). The V end lost 6 bases, the J end lost 11 bases, and 25 bases lay between the germline ends.

The chain joins TRBV6-2 or TRBV6-3 to TRBJ2-1, with D uncertain. The V and J ends lost 2 bases and 4 bases respectively, with 9 bases between them. The CDR3 spans 14 residues. Per germline, CDR1 MNHEY and CDR2 SVGEGT. The CDR3: CASSYQANYNEQFF. The CDR3 DNA follows: TGTGCCAGCAGTTACCAGGCCAATTACAATGAGCAGTTCTTC.

As DNA, the CDR3 is TGCAGTGCTGCGGGACTAGCGGGAAACATTCAGTACTTC. Amino acids: CSAAGLAGNIQYF. The genes are TRBV20-1 and TRBJ2-4; 12 bases agree with TRBD2. The CDR3 has 13 residues. Germline values: CDR1 DFQATT, CDR2 SNEGSKA (reference sequence). V was clipped by 5 bases and J by 6 bases; unmatched bases: 2.

V is TRBV20-1 and J is TRBJ2-2; 8 nucleotides match TRBD1. CDR1 is DFQATT and CDR2 is SNEGSKA in the germline V gene (reference sequence). The CDR3 is made up of 14 amino acids. The trim removed 2 bases at V and 5 bases at J, leaving 4 bases unmatched. CDR3 region: CSARKTGGTGELFF. CDR3 sequence (DNA): TGCAGTGCTAGAAAAACAGGGGGAACCGGGGAGCTGTTTTTT.

This clonotype was picked up a small number of times. The chain joins TRBV14 to TRBJ2-6; D is uncertain. Germline CDR1 is SGHDN and CDR2 is FVKESK. Trimming removed 1 base from V and 9 bases from J, with 16 bases in between. This CDR3 has 16 amino acids. The CDR3, as DNA: TGTGCCAGCAGCCAAGGAAGGAAGAACTGGGGCAACGTCCTGACTTTC. It is translated as CASSQGRKNWGNVLTF.

The chain has TRBV7-3 and TRBJ2-1; D call uncertain. The length of the CDR3 is 15 residues. V lost 0 bases, J lost 3 bases, and 9 bases lay in between. From germline, CDR1 is SGHTA and CDR2 FQGTGA. CDR3: CASSLTSDNYNEQFF. The CDR3 coding sequence is TGTGCCAGCAGCTTAACCAGCGACAACTACAATGAGCAGTTCTTC.

The chain carries TRBV5-1 and TRBJ2-5, with no clear D. Trimming left V 1 base short and J 7 bases short, with 20 bases between. Germline values: CDR1 SGHRS, CDR2 YFSETQ. This CDR3 region has 16 residues. CDR3 nucleotide sequence: TGCGCCAGCAGCTTGAGGCTCGGTGGAATAGAAGTGACCCAGTACTTC. This codes for CASSLRLGGIEVTQYF.

This clonotype was detected only a few times. The J gene is TRBJ2-5, the V gene TRBV7-2; D uncertain. Trimming took off 0 bases at V and 2 bases at J, with 16 bases between the two ends. From germline, CDR1 is SGHTA and CDR2 FQGNSA. CDR3 length equals 17 residues. The CDR3: CASSLALVISSQETQYF. CDR3 in DNA: TGTGCCAGCAGCTTAGCGCTGGTAATATCCTCTCAAGAGACCCAGTACTTC.

This clonotype was picked up many times. This sequence joins TRBV12-3 or TRBV12-4 and TRBJ2-6; tentative D call: TRBD1 (5 bases). V was clipped by 3 bases and J by 7 bases, with 37 bases between them. The CDR3 is made up of 23 amino acids. The CDR3 spells CASSFWLGGAPSSGAKVANVLTF. In DNA form, the CDR3 reads TGTGCCAGCAGTTTTTGGCTAGGTGGGGCTCCTTCCTCTGGGGCCAAGGTCGCCAACGTCCTGACTTTC.

The sample holds many counts of this clonotype. This rearrangement joins TRBV29-1 to TRBJ1-2; D is uncertain. The CDR3 has 12 residues. Trimming shortened V by 3 bases and J by 7 bases, and 12 bases separated the two germline ends. Germline V CDR1 and CDR2: SQVTM, ANQGSEA. CDR3 sequence reads: CSVERQSFGYTF. The CDR3 region has the DNA TGCAGCGTTGAGAGACAAAGTTTTGGCTACACCTTC.

The chain carries TRBV12-3 or TRBV12-4 and TRBJ2-7; 12 bases agree with TRBD2. Trimming took 2 bases from V and 4 from J; bases not matched to a gene: 12. The CDR3 is 18 residues long. The CDR3 DNA reads TGTGCCAGCAGTTTATTTCCTAGCGGGGGGGCCAACCCTTACGAGCAGTACTTC. It encodes CASSLFPSGGANPYEQYF.

The chain links TRBV5-1 to TRBJ2-1, with TRBD2 matching 7 bases. V lost 5 bases, J lost 2 bases, and 7 bases stayed unmatched. Germline values: CDR1 SGHRS, CDR2 YFSETQ. The CDR3 has 15 residues. The CDR3 here is CASRAGTTAYNEQFF. CDR3 in DNA: TGCGCCAGCAGGGCCGGGACTACTGCCTACAATGAGCAGTTCTTC.

This clonotype was detected only a few times. V and J are TRBV5-1 and TRBJ2-3, with a tentative D call TRBD1 (5 bases). Trimming took 4 bases from V and 1 from J, leaving 13 bases between them. The CDR3 totals 15 residues. The germline V gene has CDR1 SGHRS and CDR2 YFSETQ. CDR3 nucleotides: TGCGCCAGCAGCCAGGGCCAAGCTCGCACAGATACGCAGTATTTT. It yields the protein CASSQGQARTDTQYF.

The J gene is TRBJ2-3, the V gene TRBV7-2; 9 bases map to TRBD2. This CDR3 is 15 amino acids long. CDR1 and CDR2 from the germline V gene are SGHTA and FQGNSA. With V trimmed by 4 bases and J by 5 bases, 7 bases remained unmatched. The CDR3 region has the DNA TGTGCCAGCAGCTCGGGCGGGAGGGCCCTAGATACGCAGTATTTT. Amino acids: CASSSGGRALDTQYF.

This sequence joins TRBV4-3 and TRBJ1-2, with D perhaps TRBD1 (6 bases). Looked up from germline, CDR1 is LGHNA and CDR2 is YSLEER. This CDR3 region has 16 residues. With 0 bases removed from V and 8 bases from J, the gap between germline ends came to 19 bases. In DNA, the CDR3 is TGCGCCAGCAGCCAAGATTTAGGGCAGGGGCCGGGAGGCTACACCTTC. Amino acids: CASSQDLGQGPGGYTF.

V gene TRBV11-2 combines with J gene TRBJ2-1; D perhaps matches TRBD2 (7 bases). The CDR3 is 14 amino acids. CDR1 and CDR2 from the germline V gene are SGHAT and FQNNGV. The germline V and J ends were trimmed by 5 bases and 3 bases, with 11 bases remaining between them. CDR3 in amino acids: CASSPGGGYNEQFF. CDR3 coding DNA: TGTGCCAGCAGCCCGGGGGGCGGCTACAATGAGCAGTTCTTC.

The sample holds a few counts of this clonotype. CDR3 residues: CASSSKGHSTDTQYF. Here the CDR3 DNA reads TGTGCCAGCAGTTCTAAGGGCCACTCGACAGATACGCAGTATTTT. This chain connects TRBV12-3 or TRBV12-4 to TRBJ2-3; D unclear. The CDR3 contains 15 residues. Trimming removed 4 bases at V and 3 bases at J, with 14 bases between.

The gene calls are TRBV7-2 and TRBJ2-7; 8 nucleotides align to TRBD1. V lost 0 bases to trimming and J lost 2 bases; unmatched junction nucleotides: 6. CDR3 length: 16 amino acids. The germline V gene encodes CDR1 SGHTA and CDR2 FQGNSA. As DNA, the CDR3 is TGTGCCAGCAGCTTAGCAGGACAGGGATCTGCCTACGAGCAGTACTTC. Translating gives CASSLAGQGSAYEQYF.

Comments on this clonotype: The junction and the germline gene differ at one end; a read error may be behind it. The CDR3 sequence: CASSARDRGSCEQYF. As DNA, the CDR3 is TGTGCCAGCAGCGCCCGGGACAGGGGTTCCTGCGAGCAGTACTTC. The genes are TRBV11-3 and TRBJ2-7, with 10 positions matching TRBD1. CDR1 SGHNT and CDR2 YENEEA come from the germline V gene. The CDR3 consists of 15 residues.